A selection of T cell receptor beta chains follows, all from one sample in a study of blood T cell repertoires in COVID-19. The repertoire was sequenced with immunoSEQ multiplex PCR; TCRdb's copy has only in-frame clones and lacks some. The repertoire has fewer than 200,000 clones, roughly 90% of them found once; the top ten carry about 5.3%. Sequenced material: peripheral blood. The receptors here all came from a man aged 18-30 years with COVID-19, enrolled during active disease. Each CDR3 is given with its conserved first and last residue. D genes are given only for firm matches. Clone size is not always given. Where it is, it says once, few, many or a class for expanded clones.

d_call: TRBD1
j_call: TRBJ1-5
v_call: TRBV18
clone_size: .
cdr3_nt: TGTGCCAGCTCACCACCCAGACAGGGGGGAATGGGCAATCAGCCCCAGCATTTT
cdr3_aa: CASSPPRQGGMGNQPQHF

d_call: .
j_call: TRBJ1-3
v_call: TRBV4-2
clone_size: .
cdr3_nt: TGTGCCAGCAGCCAGTTCACCCGAGATGGAAACACCATATATTTT
cdr3_aa: CASSQFTRDGNTIYF

d_call: TRBD2
j_call: TRBJ2-1
v_call: TRBV7-7
clone_size: .
cdr3_nt: TGTGCCAGCAGCTTAGCCCCTAGCGGGCCTTACAATGAGCAGTTCTTC
cdr3_aa: CASSLAPSGPYNEQFF

d_call: .
j_call: TRBJ1-1
v_call: TRBV10-1
clone_size: .
cdr3_nt: TGCGCCAGTAGTTGGGGAGGGAACACTGAAGCTTTCTTT
cdr3_aa: CASSWGGNTEAFF

d_call: .
j_call: TRBJ1-1
v_call: TRBV18
clone_size: .
cdr3_nt: TGTGCCAGCTTCCCATCGGGGGGAGGGACTGAAGCTTTCTTT
cdr3_aa: CASFPSGGGTEAFF

d_call: TRBD1
j_call: TRBJ2-7
v_call: TRBV4-3
clone_size: .
cdr3_nt: TGCGCCAGCAGCCAAGGTTACAGGGGGGCCTACGAGCAGTACTTC
cdr3_aa: CASSQGYRGAYEQYF

d_call: .
j_call: TRBJ1-1
v_call: TRBV7-5
clone_size: .
cdr3_nt: TGTGCCAGAAGCCTGAGCCCGGGACAGGGCGGAACTGAAGCTTTCTTT
cdr3_aa: CARSLSPGQGGTEAFF

d_call: .
j_call: TRBJ1-3
v_call: TRBV5-1
clone_size: few
cdr3_nt: TGCGCCAGCAGCTGGGGCGGGGATGGAAACACCATATATTTT
cdr3_aa: CASSWGGDGNTIYF

d_call: TRBD2
j_call: TRBJ2-5
v_call: TRBV28
clone_size: .
cdr3_nt: TGTGCCAGCAGTCCCGGGGGGGGTGAGGAGACCCAGTACTTC
cdr3_aa: CASSPGGGEETQYF

d_call: TRBD2
j_call: TRBJ2-3
v_call: TRBV7-9
clone_size: .
cdr3_nt: TGTGCCAGCAGCCTCTTAGCGGGAGGGCGTAAGGGGCAGTATTTT
cdr3_aa: CASSLLAGGRKGQYF

d_call: TRBD1
j_call: TRBJ2-7
v_call: TRBV4-1
clone_size: .
cdr3_nt: TGCGCCAGCAGCCCGAGGACAGGGGAGGATTACGAGCAGTACTTC
cdr3_aa: CASSPRTGEDYEQYF

d_call: TRBD1
j_call: TRBJ1-3
v_call: TRBV15
clone_size: .
cdr3_nt: TGTGCCACCAGCAGAGCCTTTAAGGACAGGGCGGACATATATTTT
cdr3_aa: CATSRAFKDRADIYF

d_call: TRBD1
j_call: TRBJ1-2
v_call: TRBV5-6
clone_size: .
cdr3_nt: TGTGCCAGCAGCTCGCAGGGGGCATATGGCTACACCTTC
cdr3_aa: CASSSQGAYGYTF

d_call: TRBD1
j_call: TRBJ2-7
v_call: TRBV30
clone_size: .
cdr3_nt: TGTGCCTGGAGCGTAGGTTCAGGGGGCGCGTACGAGCAGTACTTC
cdr3_aa: CAWSVGSGGAYEQYF